Below, 4 T cell receptor beta chains from the same sample are listed, as sequenced in a study of CD8+CD57+ T cells in acquired aplastic anemia. For sequencing, patients were chosen who had shown expansion of CD8+CD57+ cells by flow cytometry. CDR3 and TCR beta VDJ profiling relied on genomic DNA as the template. TCRdb passed the reads through MiXCR, listing each CDR3 protein once. The sample contains about 290,000 distinct CDR3 sequences, 45% to 65% of which appear only once. Material for sequencing was sorted CD4+, CD8+, or CD8+CD57+ T cells (not recorded which) from PBMCs. The receptors shown here come from a human donor with aplastic anemia.

J is TRBJ2-3 and V is TRBV10-3; D is perhaps TRBD1 (5 bases). Looked up from germline, CDR1 is ENHRY and CDR2 is SYGVKD. The CDR3 is 13 residues long. V lost 8 bases and J 2 bases, leaving 11 bases between the germline ends. CDR3: CAIQGGSTDTQYF. In nucleotides, the CDR3 is TGTGCCATCCAGGGTGGATCCACAGATACGCAGTATTTT.

The chain recombines TRBV15 with TRBJ2-1; 7 bases are a match to TRBD2. The CDR3 is 17 residues long. Germline assignment: CDR1 LNHNV and CDR2 YYDKDF (reference sequence). The V and J ends lost 5 bases and 3 bases, in that order; junction bases with no gene match: 13. Here the CDR3 reads CATSGRAQIGHYNEQFF. The DNA of the CDR3 is TGTGCCACCAGCGGGAGGGCTCAAATTGGTCACTACAATGAGCAGTTCTTC. Full variable domain (remainder filled in from reference TRBV15 and TRBJ2-1): DAMVIQNPRYQVTQFGKPVTLSCSQTLNHNVMYWYQQKSSQAPKLLFHYYDKDFNNEADTPDNFQSRRPNTSFCFLDIRSPGLGDTAMYLCATSGRAQIGHYNEQFFGPGTRLTVL.

This clonotype was observed many times. The genes are TRBV5-5 and TRBJ1-1, with a possible D match to TRBD1 (5 bases). The CDR3 spans 14 residues. Deletions cut 2 bases from V and 6 bases from J, with 14 bases between. Germline assignment: CDR1 SGHKS and CDR2 YYEKEE (reference sequence). The CDR3 loop reads CASSLLVQGAEAFF. Here the CDR3 DNA reads TGTGCCAGCAGCTTATTGGTGCAGGGCGCTGAAGCTTTCTTT.

This clonotype was counted between two and nine times. V and J are TRBV24-1 and TRBJ2-3; TRBD2 matches at 7 bases. The CDR3 runs to 13 residues. Germline-derived CDR1 and CDR2 are KGHDR and SFDVKD. The J segment lost 14 bases and the V segment lost 4 bases, leaving 11 bases of the junction unmatched. The CDR3 loop reads CATSDRRAGERYF. CDR3 sequence (DNA): TGTGCCACCAGTGACCGCAGGGCGGGAGAGCGGTATTTT.